This TCR beta chain was identified during a study of identical twins. Of note for this clonotype: Its antigen is unidentified.

Unique molecular identifiers were present on the cDNA, which also gained a universal primer site by template switching. Each CDR3 protein gets one entry after TCRdb re-called the 5' RACE reads with MiXCR. The sample carries roughly 1.6 million distinct CDR3 sequences, about 31% recorded once. The germline V gene encodes CDR1 SGHTA and CDR2 FQGNSA. CDR3 length: 17 residues. Deletions cut 4 bases from V and 0 bases from J, with 15 bases between. The study's findings and limits: Invariant T cells like MAIT and iNKT could partly confound the zero-insertion analyses.

The V gene is TRBV7-2, the J gene TRBJ2-2; a possible D gene is TRBD1 (6 bases). Input material: cord blood. The receptor was derived from a newborn girl in good health. The DNA for the CDR3 is TGTGCCAGCAGCTCATCCCCTGGACAGCCGAACACCGGGGAGCTGTTTTTT. This encodes CASSSSPGQPNTGELFF.